A single sample is the source of the 4 T cell receptor beta chains below, sequenced in a study of STAT5B mutations in CD4+ large granular lymphocyte leukemia. TCRdb keeps only in-frame clones here, not all; method: immunoSEQ multiplex PCR. The table records approximately 52,000 clones, just over 70% of them present only once. Sequencing input: CD4+ T cells from blood buffy coats. The receptors were gathered from a human donor in good health.

The V call is TRBV7-9, the J call TRBJ2-1; D possibly matches TRBD1 or TRBD2 (5 bases each). The CDR3 contains 13 residues. Deletions cut 5 bases from V and 8 bases from J, with 13 bases between. The germline CDR1 and CDR2 sequences are SEHNR and FQNEAQ (reference sequence). The DNA for the CDR3 is TGTGCCAGCAGCCTCGGGGCAAGCGATGAGCAGTTCTTC. This codes for CASSLGASDEQFF.

The chain recombines TRBV7-9 with TRBJ2-5; D unresolved. The length of the CDR3 is 11 residues. In germline, CDR1 is SEHNR, CDR2 FQNEAQ (reference sequence). V was shortened by 11 bases and J by 5 bases, with 12 bases between the two germline ends. The CDR3 nucleotides read TGTGCCGGTCCCATGTGGGAGACCCAGTACTTC. This encodes CAGPMWETQYF.

This clone was observed a handful of times. The V gene is TRBV30, the J gene TRBJ1-2; D is uncertain. The V gene's germline CDR1 is GTSNPN and CDR2 SVGIG (reference sequence). Trimming took off 1 base at V and 8 bases at J, with 11 bases between the two ends. The CDR3 consists of 12 residues. CDR3: CAWSGLGFGYTF. As DNA, the CDR3 is TGTGCCTGGAGTGGTTTAGGTTTCGGCTACACCTTC. The full variable domain, in which reference TRBV30 and TRBJ1-2 provide the parts outside the CDR3, is SQTIHQWPATLVQPVGSPLSLECTVEGTSNPNLYWYRQAAGRGLQLLFYSVGIGQISSEVPQNLSASRPQDRQFILSSKKLLLSDSGFYLCAWSGLGFGYTFGSGTRLTVV.

The V call is TRBV6-5, the J call TRBJ1-1; D is uncertain. CDR3 length: 15 amino acids. Germline V gene lookup returns CDR1 MNHEY and CDR2 SVGAGI. V was cut by 2 bases and J by 0 bases, with 10 bases left in between. CDR3 bases: TGTGCCAGCAGTTACCAGGCGGGGTTGAACACTGAAGCTTTCTTT. As protein: CASSYQAGLNTEAFF.